This T cell receptor (beta chain) comes out of a study of cytomegalovirus exposure and HLA in healthy donors. Study results and caveats: The investigators catalogued 164 TCR beta chains as cytomegalovirus-associated. As was reported, the classifier diagnosed cytomegalovirus status with high specificity and sensitivity.

The PCR contained 60 Vbeta and 13 Jbeta primers. The data were produced by immunoSEQ multiplex PCR, yet TCRdb's version contains in-frame clones alone and is incomplete. Among about 65,000 clones listed, around 73% were seen once. Points on this clone: Its matching antigen is unknown. A junction end diverges from the germline sequence, so it may reflect a read error.

CDR3 length equals 14 residues. Germline CDR1 is SSHAT and CDR2 is FNYEAQ (reference sequence). Samples came from healthy bone marrow donors. The material sequenced was PBMCs. The chain uses TRBV7-7 and TRBJ2-1; 9 bases align to TRBD1. The receptor was derived from a girl between 10 and 17 years old in good health and CMV-seropositive. The CDR3 DNA is TGTGCTAGCAGCTTAGACAGGGGGGACAATGAGCAGTTCTTC. It translates to CASSLDRGDNEQFF.